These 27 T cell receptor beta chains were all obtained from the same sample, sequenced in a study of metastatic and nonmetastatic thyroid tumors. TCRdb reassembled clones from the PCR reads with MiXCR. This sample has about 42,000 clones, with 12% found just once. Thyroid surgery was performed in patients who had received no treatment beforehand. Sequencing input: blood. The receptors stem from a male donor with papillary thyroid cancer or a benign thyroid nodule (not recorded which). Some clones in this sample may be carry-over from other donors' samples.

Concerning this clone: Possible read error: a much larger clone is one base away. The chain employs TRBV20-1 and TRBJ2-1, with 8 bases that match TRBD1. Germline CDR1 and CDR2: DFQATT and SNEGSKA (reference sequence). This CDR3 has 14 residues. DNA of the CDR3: TGCAGTGCACAGGACAGGGCCGTGAGTACTGAGCAGTCCTTC. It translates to CSAQDRAVSTEQSF.

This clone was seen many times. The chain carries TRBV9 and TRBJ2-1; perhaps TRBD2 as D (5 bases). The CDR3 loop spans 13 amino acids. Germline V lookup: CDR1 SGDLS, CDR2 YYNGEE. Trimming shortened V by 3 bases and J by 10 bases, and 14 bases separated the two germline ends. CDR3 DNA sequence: TGTGCCAGCAGCGGGAGGTCCTCGGGGGAGCAGTTCTTC. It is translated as CASSGRSSGEQFF.

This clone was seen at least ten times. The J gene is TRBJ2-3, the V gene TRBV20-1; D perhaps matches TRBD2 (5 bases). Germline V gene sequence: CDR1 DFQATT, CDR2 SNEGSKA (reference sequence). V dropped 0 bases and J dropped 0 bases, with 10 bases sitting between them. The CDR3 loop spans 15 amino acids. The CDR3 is CSARDAGESTDTQYF. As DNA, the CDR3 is TGCAGTGCTAGAGATGCCGGGGAGAGCACAGATACGCAGTATTTT.

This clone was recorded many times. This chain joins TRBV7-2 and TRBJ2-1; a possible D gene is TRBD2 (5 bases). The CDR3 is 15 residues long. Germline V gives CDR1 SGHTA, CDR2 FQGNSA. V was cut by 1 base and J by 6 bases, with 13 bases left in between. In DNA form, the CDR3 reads TGTGCCAGCAGCTTAGGAGCTAGCCGTCTCAATGAGCAGTTCTTC. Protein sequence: CASSLGASRLNEQFF.

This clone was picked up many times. The CDR3 nucleotides are TGTGCCAGTAGTGATGGGGGTTATGGCAAAAACATTCAGTACTTC. Its translation: CASSDGGYGKNIQYF. The chain joins TRBV19 to TRBJ2-4; D possibly uses TRBD1 or TRBD2 (5 bases each). The CDR3 loop spans 15 amino acids. Germline V gene sequence: CDR1 LNHDA, CDR2 SQIVND (reference sequence). Trimming cost V 5 bases and J 3 bases, with 14 bases left between them. The variable domain in full, with the rest retrieved from reference TRBV19 and TRBJ2-4, is DGGITQSPKYLFRKEGQNVTLSCEQNLNHDAMYWYRQDPGQGLRLIYYSQIVNDFQKGDIAEGYSVSREKKESFPLTVTSAQKNPTAFYLCASSDGGYGKNIQYFGAGTRLSVL.

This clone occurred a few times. CDR3 in amino acids: CASSTYRSEAFF. The CDR3 DNA is TGTGCCAGCAGCACGTATCGCTCTGAAGCTTTCTTT. This sequence joins TRBV28 and TRBJ1-1; no definite D call. Germline loops: CDR1 MDHEN, CDR2 SYDVKM. CDR3 length: 12 amino acids. Trimming removed 6 bases at V and 6 bases at J, with 11 bases between.

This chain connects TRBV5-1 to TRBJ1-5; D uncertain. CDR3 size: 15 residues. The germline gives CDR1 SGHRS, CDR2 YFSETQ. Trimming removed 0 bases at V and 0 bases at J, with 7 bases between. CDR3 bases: TGCGCCAGCAGCTTGGTTCCCAGTAGCAATCAGCCCCAGCATTTT. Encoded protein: CASSLVPSSNQPQHF.

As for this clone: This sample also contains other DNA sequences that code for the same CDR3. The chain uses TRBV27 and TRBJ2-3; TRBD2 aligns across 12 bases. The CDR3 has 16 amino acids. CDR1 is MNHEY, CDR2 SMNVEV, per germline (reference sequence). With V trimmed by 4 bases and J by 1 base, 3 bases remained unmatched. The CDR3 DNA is TGTGCCAGCAGTTCGCGACTAGCGGGGGGCACAGATACGCAGTATTTT. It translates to CASSSRLAGGTDTQYF.

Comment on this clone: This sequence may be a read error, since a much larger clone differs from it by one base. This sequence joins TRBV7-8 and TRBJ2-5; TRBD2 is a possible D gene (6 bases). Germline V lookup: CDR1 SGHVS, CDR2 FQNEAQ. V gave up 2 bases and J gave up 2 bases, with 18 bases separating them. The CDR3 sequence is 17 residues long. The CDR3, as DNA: TGTGCCAGCAGCTTAAGATGGATTGGCGGGAAACAAGAGACCCAGTACTTC. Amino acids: CASSLRWIGGKQETQYF.

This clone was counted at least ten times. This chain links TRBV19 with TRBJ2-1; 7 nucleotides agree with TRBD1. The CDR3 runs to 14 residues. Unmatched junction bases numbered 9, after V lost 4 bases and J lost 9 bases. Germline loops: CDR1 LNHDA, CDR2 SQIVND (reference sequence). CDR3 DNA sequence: TGTGCCAGTAGTACCCGGGACAGCGGCACTGAGCAGTTCTTC. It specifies CASSTRDSGTEQFF.

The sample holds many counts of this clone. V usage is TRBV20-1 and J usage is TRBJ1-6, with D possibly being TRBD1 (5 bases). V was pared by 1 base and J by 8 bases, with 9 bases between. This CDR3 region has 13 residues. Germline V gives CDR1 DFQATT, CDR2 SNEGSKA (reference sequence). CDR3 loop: CSARASGDSPLHF. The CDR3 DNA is TGCAGTGCTAGAGCCTCGGGGGATTCACCCCTCCACTTT.

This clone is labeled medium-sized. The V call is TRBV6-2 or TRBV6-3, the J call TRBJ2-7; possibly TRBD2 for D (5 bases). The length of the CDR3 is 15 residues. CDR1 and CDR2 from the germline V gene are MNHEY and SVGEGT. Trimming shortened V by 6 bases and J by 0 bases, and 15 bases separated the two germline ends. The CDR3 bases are TGTGCCAGCAGCCCCCTAGCTGAAAGCTCCTACGAGCAGTACTTC. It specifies CASSPLAESSYEQYF.

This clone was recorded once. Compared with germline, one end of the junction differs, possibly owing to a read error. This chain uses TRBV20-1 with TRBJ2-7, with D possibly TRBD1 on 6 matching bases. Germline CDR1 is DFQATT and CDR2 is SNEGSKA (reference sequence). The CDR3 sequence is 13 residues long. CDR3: CSACIITGFEQHF. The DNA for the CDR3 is TGCAGTGCTTGCATAATAACAGGGTTCGAGCAGCACTTC.

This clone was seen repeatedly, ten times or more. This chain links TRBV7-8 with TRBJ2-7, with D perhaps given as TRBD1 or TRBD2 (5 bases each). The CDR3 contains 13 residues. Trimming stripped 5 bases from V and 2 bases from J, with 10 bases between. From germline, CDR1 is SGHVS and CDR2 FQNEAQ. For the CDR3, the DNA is TGTGCCAGCAGCCCGGGACGGCCCTACGAGCAGTACTTC. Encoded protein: CASSPGRPYEQYF.

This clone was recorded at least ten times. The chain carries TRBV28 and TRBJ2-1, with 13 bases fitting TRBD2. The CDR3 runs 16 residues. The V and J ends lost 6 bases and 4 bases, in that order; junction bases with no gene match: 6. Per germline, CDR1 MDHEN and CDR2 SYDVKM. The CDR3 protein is CASSPMGLAGYNEQFF. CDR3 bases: TGTGCCAGCAGCCCCATGGGACTAGCGGGATACAATGAGCAGTTCTTC.

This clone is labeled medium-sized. CDR3 residues: CASSLIPGSLGYTF. The CDR3 nucleotides are TGTGCCAGCAGTTTAATCCCCGGGTCCCTAGGCTACACCTTC. V usage is TRBV28 and J usage is TRBJ1-2; no definite D call. V was clipped by 2 bases and J by 8 bases, with 15 bases between them. CDR3 length: 14 amino acids. Germline CDR1 MDHEN, CDR2 SYDVKM.

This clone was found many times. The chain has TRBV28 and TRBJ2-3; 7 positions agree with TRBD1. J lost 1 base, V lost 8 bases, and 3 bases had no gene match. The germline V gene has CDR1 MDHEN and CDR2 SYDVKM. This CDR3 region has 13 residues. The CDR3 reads CASLTGRTDTQYF. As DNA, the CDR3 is TGTGCCAGCTTGACAGGGCGCACAGATACGCAGTATTTT.

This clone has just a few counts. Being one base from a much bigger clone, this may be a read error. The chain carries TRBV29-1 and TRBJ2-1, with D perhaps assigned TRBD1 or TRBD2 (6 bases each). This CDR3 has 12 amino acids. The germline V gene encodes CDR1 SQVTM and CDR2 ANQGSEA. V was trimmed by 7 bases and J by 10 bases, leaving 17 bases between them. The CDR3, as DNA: TGCAGCGCTCGGGGGCCAAATGGGGAGCAGTTCTTC. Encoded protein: CSARGPNGEQFF.

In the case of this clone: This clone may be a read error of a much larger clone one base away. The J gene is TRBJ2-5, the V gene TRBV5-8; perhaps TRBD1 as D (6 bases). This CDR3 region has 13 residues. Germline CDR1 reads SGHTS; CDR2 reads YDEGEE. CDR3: CAPNRAAEETQHF. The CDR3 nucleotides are TGTGCCCCAAACAGGGCAGCTGAGGAGACCCAGCACTTC.

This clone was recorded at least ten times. CDR3 nucleotide sequence: TGCGCCAGCAGCAGGGGCCTTCGGTCCTACGAGCAGTACTTC. Protein: CASSRGLRSYEQYF. The chain has TRBV4-1 and TRBJ2-7; TRBD1 is a possible D gene (5 bases). V lost 5 bases to trimming and J lost 1 base, with 12 bases between them. Looked up from germline, CDR1 is MGHRA and CDR2 is YSYEKL. This CDR3 contains 14 residues.

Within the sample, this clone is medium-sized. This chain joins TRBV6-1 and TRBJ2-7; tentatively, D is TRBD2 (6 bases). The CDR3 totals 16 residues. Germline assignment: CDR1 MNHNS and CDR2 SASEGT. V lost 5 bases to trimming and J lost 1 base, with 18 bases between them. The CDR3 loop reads CASSIGTHLVSYEQYF. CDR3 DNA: TGTGCCAGCAGTATTGGGACTCATCTGGTGTCCTACGAGCAGTACTTC.

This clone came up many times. The DNA for the CDR3 is TGCGCCAGCAGCTTAAGTCAAAGCACAGATACGCAGTATTTT. Translated: CASSLSQSTDTQYF. This chain links TRBV5-1 with TRBJ2-3; D remains ambiguous. With 2 bases removed from V and 0 bases from J, the gap between germline ends came to 7 bases. The CDR3 is made up of 14 amino acids. Germline CDR1 and CDR2: SGHRS and YFSETQ.

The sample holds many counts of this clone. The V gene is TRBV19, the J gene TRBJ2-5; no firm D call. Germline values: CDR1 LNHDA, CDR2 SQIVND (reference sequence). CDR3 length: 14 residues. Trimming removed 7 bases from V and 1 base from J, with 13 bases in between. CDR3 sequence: CASTVTYGQETQYF. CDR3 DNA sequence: TGTGCCAGTACAGTGACGTACGGCCAAGAGACCCAGTACTTC.

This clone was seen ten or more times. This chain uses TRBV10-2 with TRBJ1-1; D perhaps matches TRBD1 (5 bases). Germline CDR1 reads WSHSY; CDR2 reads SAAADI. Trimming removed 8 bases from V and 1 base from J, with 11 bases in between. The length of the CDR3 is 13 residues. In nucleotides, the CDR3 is TGCGCCAGCCGGACCCAGGGGAACACTGAAGCTTTCTTT. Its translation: CASRTQGNTEAFF.

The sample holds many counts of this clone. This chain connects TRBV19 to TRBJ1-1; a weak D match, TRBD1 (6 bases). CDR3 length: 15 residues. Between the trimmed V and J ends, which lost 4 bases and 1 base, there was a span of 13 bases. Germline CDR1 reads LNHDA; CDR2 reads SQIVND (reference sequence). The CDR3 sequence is CASSKNAQGNTEAFF. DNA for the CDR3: TGTGCCAGTAGTAAAAACGCACAGGGGAACACTGAAGCTTTCTTT.

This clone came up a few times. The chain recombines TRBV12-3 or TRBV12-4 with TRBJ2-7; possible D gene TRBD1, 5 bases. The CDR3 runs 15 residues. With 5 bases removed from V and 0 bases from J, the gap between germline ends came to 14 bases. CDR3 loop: CASSEDRIASYEQYF. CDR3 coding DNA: TGTGCCAGCAGTGAAGACAGAATAGCCTCCTACGAGCAGTACTTC.

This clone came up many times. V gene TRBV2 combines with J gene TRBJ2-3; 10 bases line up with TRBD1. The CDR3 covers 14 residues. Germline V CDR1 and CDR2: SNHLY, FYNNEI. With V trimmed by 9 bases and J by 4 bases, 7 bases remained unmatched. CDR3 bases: TGTGCCAGGCAATTGACAGGGGGCGCAGATACGCAGTATTTT. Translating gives CARQLTGGADTQYF.